The T cell receptor (beta chain) under discussion was sequenced for a study of cytomegalovirus exposure and HLA in healthy donors. This CDR3 comprises 13 residues. The junction had 2 bases not matched to a gene; V was cut back by 6 bases and J by 3 bases. The germline gives CDR1 MNHNS, CDR2 SASEGT. The PCR had 60 Vbeta and 13 Jbeta primers. Data came from immunoSEQ multiplex PCR; TCRdb stores just in-frame clones and leaves some out. The profile shows over 50,000 clones, 89% of them singletons. The V and J genes are TRBV6-1 and TRBJ2-3, with 8 bases lining up with TRBD2. The sequence derives from a man younger than 40 in good health and CMV-seropositive. The specimen was PBMCs. In DNA, the CDR3 is TGTGCCAGCAGGGAGCGGGAGACAGATACGCAGTATTTT. Residues: CASRERETDTQYF.